This T cell receptor beta chain is drawn from a study of T cells in Graves' hyperthyroidism and ophthalmopathy. General study points: From stable hyperthyroidism, ophthalmopathy was set apart by a 13 V-J model.

Researchers took RNA transcripts and amplified the TCR beta CDR3 regions from them. Researchers ran a first-round RT-PCR on the TCR CDR3 using the HTBI primer set. MiXCR was run by TCRdb on the multiplex PCR reads, yielding one entry per CDR3 protein. The sample consists of around 500,000 distinct CDR3 sequences, 14% of them appearing once. The CDR3 length is 16 residues. The germline gives CDR1 SGHVS, CDR2 FQNEAQ. Unmatched junction bases numbered 3, after V lost 2 bases and J lost 3 bases. A remark on this clonotype: The antigen is unknown.

The clonotype originates from a woman aged 40 to 50 with Graves' hyperthyroidism. This rearrangement joins TRBV7-8 to TRBJ2-2; 10 positions agree with TRBD2. The sequencing sample was made of blood. The CDR3 nucleotides read TGTGCCAGCAGCTTACTCCTAGCGGGAGACACCGGGGAGCTGTTTTTT. This encodes CASSLLLAGDTGELFF.